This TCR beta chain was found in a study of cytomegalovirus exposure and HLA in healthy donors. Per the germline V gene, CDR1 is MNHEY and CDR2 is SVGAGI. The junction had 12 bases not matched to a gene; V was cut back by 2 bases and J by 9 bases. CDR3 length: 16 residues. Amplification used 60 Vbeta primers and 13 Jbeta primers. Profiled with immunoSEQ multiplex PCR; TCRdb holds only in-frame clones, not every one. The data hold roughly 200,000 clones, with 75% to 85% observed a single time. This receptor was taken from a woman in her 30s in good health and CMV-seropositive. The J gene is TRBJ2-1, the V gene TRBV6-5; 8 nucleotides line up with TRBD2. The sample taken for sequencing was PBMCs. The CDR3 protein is CASSYRTSGATVEQFF. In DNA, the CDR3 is TGTGCCAGCAGTTACCGCACTAGCGGAGCTACGGTTGAGCAGTTCTTC.